The 12 T cell receptor beta chains below come from one sample, sequenced in a study of T cell responses to AZD1222 COVID-19 vaccine. The table came from immunoSEQ multiplex PCR; TCRdb's copy has only in-frame clones and leaves some out. This table holds more than 150,000 clones, 91% found once. The material sequenced was peripheral blood, taken 28 days after the second AZD1222 dose. The source is an adult who received the AZD1222 COVID-19 vaccine.

This sequence joins TRBV24-1 and TRBJ1-2, with 10 bases identical to TRBD1. The CDR3 runs to 13 residues. V lost 6 bases and J lost 7; bases outside the gene matches: 4. The germline V gene encodes CDR1 KGHDR and CDR2 SFDVKD. This CDR3 is CATSPTGGGGYTF. Written as DNA, the CDR3 is TGTGCCACCAGTCCGACAGGGGGCGGTGGCTACACCTTC.

The chain links TRBV6-1 to TRBJ2-7; TRBD2 matches at 9 bases. The CDR3 extends over 15 amino acids. Trimming at V came to 3 bases and at J to 6 bases, leaving 9 bases not matched to a gene. Germline CDR1 and CDR2: MNHNS and SASEGT. The CDR3 loop reads CASSELFSGRGEQYF. CDR3 nucleotides: TGTGCCAGCAGTGAGTTATTTAGCGGGAGAGGCGAGCAGTACTTC.

This chain joins TRBV29-1 and TRBJ1-1, with 7 bases fitting TRBD1. The CDR3 covers 13 residues. Germline V gene lookup returns CDR1 SQVTM and CDR2 ANQGSEA. After removal of 7 bases from V and 1 base from J, the junction contained 6 bases not matched to a gene. For the CDR3, the DNA is TGCAGCGCCAGGGGGGGCCCGAACACTGAAGCTTTCTTT. Its translation: CSARGGPNTEAFF.

This chain links TRBV28 with TRBJ1-5; maybe TRBD1 (5 bases). Looked up from germline, CDR1 is MDHEN and CDR2 is SYDVKM. The CDR3 totals 16 residues. The V gene lost 6 bases and the J gene lost 6 bases, with 21 bases spanning the gap. The CDR3 DNA is TGTGCCAGCAGGCAGGGAGGGGAAAGGGCCGGTCAGCCCCAGCATTTT. Amino acid sequence: CASRQGGERAGQPQHF. The whole variable domain, remainder taken from reference TRBV28 and TRBJ1-5, is DVKVTQSSRYLVKRTGEKVFLECVQDMDHENMFWYRQDPGLGLRLIYFSYDVKMKEKGDIPEGYSVSREKKERFSLILESASTNQTSMYLCASRQGGERAGQPQHFGDGTRLSIL.

The table lists this clone with a count of one. J is TRBJ1-4 and V is TRBV6-2 or TRBV6-3; D ambiguous. Between the trimmed V and J ends, which lost 4 bases and 11 bases, there was a span of 14 bases. Germline values: CDR1 MNHEY, CDR2 SVGEGT. The CDR3 covers 13 residues. The CDR3 region is CASSLDLGWKLFF. For the CDR3, the DNA is TGTGCCAGCAGTTTGGACTTGGGATGGAAACTGTTTTTT.

The chain joins TRBV11-2 to TRBJ2-7; tentative D call: TRBD2 (5 bases). Trimming removed 5 bases from V and 6 bases from J, with 20 bases in between. CDR3 length: 15 residues. Germline values: CDR1 SGHAT, CDR2 FQNNGV. CDR3 nucleotide sequence: TGTGCCAGCAGCCTAAGGGTACAGAGGGTCGCCGAGCAGTACTTC. It specifies CASSLRVQRVAEQYF.

This clone was recorded a few times. One end of the junction fails to match germline, which may point to a read error. This chain uses TRBV7-7 with TRBJ2-3; unclear D gene. The CDR3 is 15 amino acids. CDR1 and CDR2 (germline): SSHAT, FNYEAQ (reference sequence). The CDR3 reads CASSQQSSGTDTQYF. As DNA, the CDR3 is TGTGCTAGCAGCCAGCAGTCCTCAGGAACGGATACGCAGTATTTT.

This chain uses TRBV7-9 with TRBJ1-2; D possibly corresponds to TRBD1 (5 bases). The V and J ends lost 2 bases and 4 bases respectively, with 14 bases between them. The CDR3 consists of 15 residues. Germline CDR1 reads SEHNR; CDR2 reads FQNEAQ (reference sequence). Here the CDR3 reads CASSLSGTDVYGYTF. The CDR3 nucleotides are TGTGCCAGCAGCTTAAGCGGGACCGACGTCTATGGCTACACCTTC. The whole variable domain, remainder taken from reference TRBV7-9 and TRBJ1-2, is DTGVSQNPRHKITKRGQNVTFRCDPISEHNRLYWYRQTLGQGPEFLTYFQNEAQLEKSRLLSDRFSAERPKGSFSTLEIQRTEQGDSAMYLCASSLSGTDVYGYTFGSGTRLTVV.

This sequence joins TRBV19 and TRBJ1-5; the match to TRBD1 covers 8 bases. The CDR3 loop spans 16 amino acids. CDR1 is LNHDA and CDR2 is SQIVND in the germline V gene (reference sequence). J lost 7 bases, V lost 0 bases, and 8 bases had no gene match. CDR3 in amino acids: CASSIEHRGSRQPQHF. Written as DNA, the CDR3 is TGTGCCAGTAGTATAGAACACAGGGGGTCGCGGCAGCCCCAGCATTTT.

The CDR3: CASSPPDQGPQHF. CDR3 nucleotide sequence: TGTGCCAGCAGCCCACCCGACCAGGGACCCCAGCATTTT. The J gene is TRBJ1-5, the V gene TRBV7-8, with D possibly being TRBD1 (5 bases). The germline gives CDR1 SGHVS, CDR2 FQNEAQ. The CDR3 is made up of 13 amino acids. Trimming pared 5 bases from V and 10 bases from J, leaving 15 bases between.

The genes are TRBV7-8 and TRBJ2-1; D gene ambiguous. Per the germline V gene, CDR1 is SGHVS and CDR2 is FQNEAQ. This CDR3 has 14 amino acids. V was cut by 2 bases and J by 9 bases, with 14 bases left in between. The CDR3 here is CASSLRPELGEQFF. CDR3 nucleotides: TGTGCCAGCAGCTTACGCCCCGAGCTGGGTGAGCAGTTCTTC.

The V and J genes are TRBV10-1 and TRBJ2-2, with D hard to call. CDR1 and CDR2 from the germline V gene are WNHNN and SYGVQD (reference sequence). V was shortened by 2 bases and J by 4 bases, with 8 bases between the two germline ends. This CDR3 has 14 amino acids. The CDR3 DNA follows: TGCGCCAGCAGTGAGAGGGTTCCCACCGGGGAGCTGTTTTTT. It encodes CASSERVPTGELFF.